This is a list of T cell receptor beta chains from one sample in a study of T cell repertoires in cytomegalovirus infection. One entry per CDR3 protein, called by TCRdb with MiXCR from the reads. The table records 200,000 to 300,000 distinct CDR3 sequences, 6% to 8% of them present only once. Material: PBMCs. These receptors were collected from a human donor in good health (CMV status not recorded). Some clones in this sample may be carry-over from other donors' samples. Each CDR3 is given with its conserved first and last residue. A D gene is named only where the DNA matches it firmly. Part of the rows lack a size; the others show once, few, many or a class for expanded clones.

v_gene,j_gene,d_gene,abundance,CDR3aa,CDR3nt
TRBV2,TRBJ2-7,.,.,CASSELSGEQYF,TGTGCCAGCAGTGAGTTAAGCGGGGAGCAGTACTTC
TRBV7-2,TRBJ2-7,.,many,CASSFEGSYEQYF,TGTGCCAGCAGCTTCGAGGGTTCCTACGAGCAGTACTTC
TRBV7-2,TRBJ1-5,.,many,CASSFGGAGGQNQPQHF,TGTGCCAGCAGCTTCGGGGGGGCGGGGGGCCAAAATCAGCCCCAGCATTTT
TRBV4-1,TRBJ2-7,.,many,CASSQGGDKYEQYF,TGCGCCAGCAGCCAAGGAGGGGACAAGTACGAGCAGTACTTC
TRBV4-3,TRBJ1-1,.,many,CASSQDGEGSTEAFF,TGCGCCAGCAGCCAAGATGGGGAGGGGAGCACTGAAGCTTTCTTT
TRBV7-2,TRBJ1-5,TRBD1,many,CATQTGQGVGQPQHF,TGTGCCACCCAAACCGGACAGGGGGTGGGTCAGCCCCAGCATTTT
TRBV20-1,TRBJ1-1,.,many,CSARDTGPAFF,TGCAGTGCTAGAGATACAGGGCCAGCTTTCTTT
TRBV5-1,TRBJ2-5,.,many,CASRVQETQYF,TGCGCCAGCAGGGTCCAAGAGACCCAGTACTTC
TRBV20-1,TRBJ2-7,.,.,CSAIDYEQYF,TGCAGTGCTATCGACTACGAGCAGTACTTC
TRBV28,TRBJ2-3,.,few,CASSPRLGRSTDTQYF,TGTGCCAGCAGTCCCCGACTCGGTCGTAGCACAGATACGCAGTATTTT
TRBV2,TRBJ2-7,.,many,CASSGRSRSYEQYF,TGTGCCAGCAGTGGACGGAGCCGCTCCTACGAGCAGTACTTC
TRBV20-1,TRBJ2-1,.,.,CSAPTRVNEQFF,TGCAGTGCTCCGACTAGGGTCAATGAGCAGTTCTTC
TRBV6-2/TRBV6-3,TRBJ2-2,.,many,CATTRGSTGELFF,TGTGCCACGACCAGGGGTAGCACCGGGGAGCTGTTTTTT